This T cell receptor beta chain was found in a study of CD8 T cells in ankylosing spondylitis. Whole-study results and caveats: Reports of some motif variants in reactive arthritis synovial fluid and blood predate this one. What appeared characteristic of ankylosing spondylitis blood was a TCR beta motif of fewer than ten highly homologous variants. Enrichment of disease-linked clones was reportedly significant in matched ankylosing spondylitis synovial fluid.

A word on this clonotype: What it binds is unknown.

TCRdb processed the 5' RACE reads anew with MiXCR; each CDR3 protein has one entry. The sample lists some 140,000 distinct CDR3 sequences, roughly a sixth occurring once. Germline assignment: CDR1 MNHEY and CDR2 SMNVEV (reference sequence). Trimming left V 8 bases short and J 4 bases short, with 7 bases between. This CDR3 is built from 11 residues. V and J are TRBV27 and TRBJ2-3; D gene uncertain. Sequences were obtained from blood, either unsorted or a sorted T cell fraction (not recorded which). The receptor comes from a male donor with ankylosing spondylitis. The CDR3 loop reads CASGGADTQYF. The CDR3 DNA sequence: TGTGCCAGCGGCGGAGCAGATACGCAGTATTTT.